This is a list of T cell receptor beta chains from one sample in a study of blood T cell repertoires in COVID-19. TCRdb keeps only in-frame clones here, not all; method: immunoSEQ multiplex PCR. Counted here are approximately 140,000 clones, around 84% occurring once; the ten biggest clones make up 13%. Sequencing was done on a sample of peripheral blood. These receptors originate from a man aged 60-69 years with active or convalescent COVID-19. The conserved cysteine and the conserved F or W are not part of the CDR3 here.

v_gene	CDR3aa
TRBV2	ASSGQVDQPQH
TRBV6-2/TRBV6-3	ASSTPKGVGSYGYT
TRBV6-5	ATGRQGNNQPQH
TRBV4-3	ASSQDSLVDTQY
TRBV5-1	ASSYSGSRSYEQY
TRBV2	ASRPDRAYNEQF
TRBV12-3/TRBV12-4	ASSLSPNEQF
TRBV7-2	ASSSWTGGNTEAF
TRBV6-2/TRBV6-3	ASSRLLRGGLQWATEAF
TRBV2	ASIGGRNTEAF
TRBV28	ASSLAGAEKLF
TRBV5-8	ASSLDRGLNQPQH
TRBV11-2	ASSQNYGYT
TRBV2	ASSEQGVAYEQY
TRBV29-1	SVEGQGAGANVLT
TRBV7-8	ASSQNRGGYT
TRBV7-2	ASSPSLGGHTEAF